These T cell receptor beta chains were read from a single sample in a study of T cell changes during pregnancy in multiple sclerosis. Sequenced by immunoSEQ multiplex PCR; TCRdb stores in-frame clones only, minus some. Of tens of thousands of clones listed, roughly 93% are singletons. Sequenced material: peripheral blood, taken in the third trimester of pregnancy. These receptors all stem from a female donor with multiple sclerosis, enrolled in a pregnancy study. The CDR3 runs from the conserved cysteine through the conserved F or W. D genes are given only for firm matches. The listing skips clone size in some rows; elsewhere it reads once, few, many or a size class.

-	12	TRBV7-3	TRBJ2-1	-	TGTGCCAGCAGCTTAAGCCCGGGTGAGCAGTTCTTC	CASSLSPGEQFF
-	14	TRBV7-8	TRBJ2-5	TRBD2	TGTGCCAGCAGCTTAAGGCGGGGGTGGGAGACCCAGTACTTC	CASSLRRGWETQYF
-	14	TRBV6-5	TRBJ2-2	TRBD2	TGTGCCAGCAGTTCCCCGGGAGGGGCCAGGGAGCTGTTTTTT	CASSSPGGARELFF
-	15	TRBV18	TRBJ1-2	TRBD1	TGTGCCAGCTCAGCGGGGACAGGGAATCAGGATGGCTACACCTTC	CASSAGTGNQDGYTF
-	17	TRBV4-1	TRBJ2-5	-	TGCGCCAGCAGCCAAGCCGGGGTCGGGGAGTTACAAGAGACCCAGTACTTC	CASSQAGVGELQETQYF
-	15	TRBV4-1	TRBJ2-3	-	TGCGCCAGCAGCCAAGTCCGGACTAGCACAGATACGCAGTATTTT	CASSQVRTSTDTQYF
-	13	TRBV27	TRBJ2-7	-	TGTGCCAGCAGTTTCGGGTTCTCCTACGAGCAGTACTTC	CASSFGFSYEQYF
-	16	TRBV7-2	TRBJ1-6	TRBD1	TGTGCCAGCAGCCCCCTGGACAGGGGCCGCAATTCACCCCTCCACTTT	CASSPLDRGRNSPLHF
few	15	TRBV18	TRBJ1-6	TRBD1	TGTGCCAGCTCACCACCGGACAGGGACAAGTCACCCCTCCACTTT	CASSPPDRDKSPLHF
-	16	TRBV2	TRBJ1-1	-	TGTGCCAGCAGCGAGACCGGCGTACCAGGTGGCACTGAAGCTTTCTTT	CASSETGVPGGTEAFF
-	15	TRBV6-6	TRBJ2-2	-	TGTGCCAGCAGTTACGGTGGGGGGTTCACCGGGGAGCTGTTTTTT	CASSYGGGFTGELFF
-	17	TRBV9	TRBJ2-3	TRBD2	TGTGCCAGCAGCGTCTCCGGGACTAGCGGGGAAACAGATACGCAGTATTTT	CASSVSGTSGETDTQYF
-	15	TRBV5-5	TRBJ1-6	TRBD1	TGTGCCAGCAGTCCAGGGGGCTCCTATAATTCACCCCTCCACTTT	CASSPGGSYNSPLHF
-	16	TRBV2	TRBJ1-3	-	TGTGCCAGCAGGGAGGGGAGAAGGAACTCTGGAAACACCATATATTTT	CASREGRRNSGNTIYF
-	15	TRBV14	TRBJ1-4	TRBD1	TGTGCCAGCAGCCTTCAGGGGGCAGCTAATGAAAAACTGTTTTTT	CASSLQGAANEKLFF
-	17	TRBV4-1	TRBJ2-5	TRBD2	TGCGCCAGCAGCCAGCGCAGACTAGCGGGGGGGCAAGAGACCCAGTACTTC	CASSQRRLAGGQETQYF
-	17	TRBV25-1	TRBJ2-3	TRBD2	TGTGCCAGCAGTGAATACGCGGGGGGACTACCCACAGATACGCAGTATTTT	CASSEYAGGLPTDTQYF
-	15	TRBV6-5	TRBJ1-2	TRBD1	TGTGCCAGCAATCCATCAGGGGGAACTAACTATGGCTACACCTTC	CASNPSGGTNYGYTF
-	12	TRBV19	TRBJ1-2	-	TGTGCCAGTAGTATAGCTGAGTATGGCTACACCTTC	CASSIAEYGYTF
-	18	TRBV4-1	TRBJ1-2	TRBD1	TGCGCCAGCAGCCAAGACGGAACCGGGACAGGGTCTATCTATGGCTACACCTTC	CASSQDGTGTGSIYGYTF
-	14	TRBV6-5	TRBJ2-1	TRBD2	TGTGCCAGCAGCCGACTAGCGGGGGGTTATGAGCAGTTCTTC	CASSRLAGGYEQFF
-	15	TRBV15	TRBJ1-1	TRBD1	TGTGCCACCAGCCACCGGGTACAGGGGGCGACTGAAGCTTTCTTT	CATSHRVQGATEAFF
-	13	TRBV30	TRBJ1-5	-	TGTGCCTGGAGTTACGGGGTCGATCAGCCCCAGCATTTT	CAWSYGVDQPQHF
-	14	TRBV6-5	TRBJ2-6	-	TGTGCCAGCAGTTACTTCGGTGGGGCCAACGTCCTGACTTTC	CASSYFGGANVLTF
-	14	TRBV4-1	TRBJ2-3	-	TGCGCCAGCAGCCAATCGGGGGTTGCAGATACGCAGTATTTT	CASSQSGVADTQYF
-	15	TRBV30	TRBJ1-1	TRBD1	TGTGCCTGGAGACGGAGGGGGCTAGGGAACACTGAAGCTTTCTTT	CAWRRRGLGNTEAFF
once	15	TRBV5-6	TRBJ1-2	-	TGTGCCAGCAGCCTCTATATGGGGCCTCTCTATGGCTACACCTTC	CASSLYMGPLYGYTF
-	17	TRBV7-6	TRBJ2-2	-	TGTGCCAGCAGCTTAGATGGGGGGTTGAAGAACACCGGGGAGCTGTTTTTT	CASSLDGGLKNTGELFF
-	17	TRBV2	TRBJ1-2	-	TGTGCCAGCAGTGTCACAAGGGATGGACCAAGCGGCTATGGCTACACCTTC	CASSVTRDGPSGYGYTF
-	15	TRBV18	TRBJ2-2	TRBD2	TGTGCCAGCTCACGTTCTAGCGGGGGCCACGGGGAGCTGTTTTTT	CASSRSSGGHGELFF
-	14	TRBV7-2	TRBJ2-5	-	TGTGCCAGCAGCTCCCAGGTGGGGAGGGAGACCCAGTACTTC	CASSSQVGRETQYF
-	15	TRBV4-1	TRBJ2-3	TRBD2	TGCGCCAGCAGCCATAACCAAGCGGGGGGCCTTAATCTGTATTTT	CASSHNQAGGLNLYF
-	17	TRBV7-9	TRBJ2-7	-	TGTGCCAGCAGCTTAGTGGTGGGGGGACAGTTCATATACGAGCAGTACTTC	CASSLVVGGQFIYEQYF
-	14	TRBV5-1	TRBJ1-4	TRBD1	TGCGCCAGCAGCCGGACAGGGTATAATGAAAAACTGTTTTTT	CASSRTGYNEKLFF
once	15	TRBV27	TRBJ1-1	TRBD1	TGTGCCAGCAGCCTAAGACAGGGGGCGGGTACTGAAGCTTTCTTT	CASSLRQGAGTEAFF
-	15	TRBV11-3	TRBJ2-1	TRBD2	TGTGCCAGCAGTTCGAGCGGGGGGGGGTACAATGAGCAGTTCTTC	CASSSSGGGYNEQFF
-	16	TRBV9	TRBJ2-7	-	TGTGCCAGCAGCGTAGCTCCCGGGGGTAGTACGTACGAGCAGTACTTC	CASSVAPGGSTYEQYF
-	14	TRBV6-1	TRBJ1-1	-	TGTGCCAGCAGTGAACCGGGGTTGAACACTGAAGCTTTCTTT	CASSEPGLNTEAFF
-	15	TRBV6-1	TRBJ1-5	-	TGTGCCAGCAGTCCACGACAGTATAGCAATCAGCCCCAGCATTTT	CASSPRQYSNQPQHF
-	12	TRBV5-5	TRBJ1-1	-	TGTGCCAGCAGCTTGTTCGACACTGAAGCTTTCTTT	CASSLFDTEAFF
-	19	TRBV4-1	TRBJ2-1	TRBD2	TGCGCCAGCAGCCATCGAGCCCTAGCGGGACCACCCGTTCGCAATGAGCAGTTCTTC	CASSHRALAGPPVRNEQFF